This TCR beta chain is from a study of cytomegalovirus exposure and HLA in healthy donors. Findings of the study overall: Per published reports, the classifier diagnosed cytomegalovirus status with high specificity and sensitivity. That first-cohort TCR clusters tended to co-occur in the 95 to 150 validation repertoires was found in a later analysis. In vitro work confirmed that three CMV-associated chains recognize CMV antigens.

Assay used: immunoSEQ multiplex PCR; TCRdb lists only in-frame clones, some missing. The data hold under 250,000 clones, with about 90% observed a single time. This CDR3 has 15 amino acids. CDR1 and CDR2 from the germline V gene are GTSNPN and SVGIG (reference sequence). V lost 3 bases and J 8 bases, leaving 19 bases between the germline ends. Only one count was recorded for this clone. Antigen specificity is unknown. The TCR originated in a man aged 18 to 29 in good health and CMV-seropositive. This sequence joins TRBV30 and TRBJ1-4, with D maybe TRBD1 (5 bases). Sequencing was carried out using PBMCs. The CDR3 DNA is TGTGCCTGGAGCCCAATGGGAGGGGTGGGAGAAAAACTGTTTTTT. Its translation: CAWSPMGGVGEKLFF.